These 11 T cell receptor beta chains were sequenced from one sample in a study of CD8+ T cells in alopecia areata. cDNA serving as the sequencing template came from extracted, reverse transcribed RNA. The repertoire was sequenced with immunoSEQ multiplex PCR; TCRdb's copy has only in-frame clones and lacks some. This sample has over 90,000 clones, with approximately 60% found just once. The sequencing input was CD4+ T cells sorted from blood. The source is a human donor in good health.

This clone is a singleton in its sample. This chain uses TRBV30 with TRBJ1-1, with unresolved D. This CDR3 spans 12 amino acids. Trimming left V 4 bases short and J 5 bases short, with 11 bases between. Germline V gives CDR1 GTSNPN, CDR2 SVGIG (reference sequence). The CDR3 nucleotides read TGTGCCTGGACTCGGGTGGGGACTGAAGCTTTCTTT. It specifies CAWTRVGTEAFF.

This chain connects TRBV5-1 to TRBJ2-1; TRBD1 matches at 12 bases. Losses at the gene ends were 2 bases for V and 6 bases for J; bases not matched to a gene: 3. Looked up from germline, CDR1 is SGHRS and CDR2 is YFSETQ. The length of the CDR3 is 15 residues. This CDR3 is CASSFRDRGPNEQFF. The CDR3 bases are TGCGCCAGCAGCTTCCGGGACAGGGGGCCCAATGAGCAGTTCTTC. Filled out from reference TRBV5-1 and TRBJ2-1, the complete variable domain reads KAGVTQTPRYLIKTRGQQVTLSCSPISGHRSVSWYQQTPGQGLQFLFEYFSETQRNKGNFPGRFSGRQFSNSRSEMNVSTLELGDSALYLCASSFRDRGPNEQFFGPGTRLTVL.

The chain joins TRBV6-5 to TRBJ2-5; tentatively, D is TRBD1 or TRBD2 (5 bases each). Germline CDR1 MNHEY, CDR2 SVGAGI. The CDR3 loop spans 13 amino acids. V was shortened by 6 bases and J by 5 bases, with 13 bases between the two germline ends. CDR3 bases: TGTGCCAGCAGGGGGGAAGGGCACGAGACCCAGTACTTC. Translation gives CASRGEGHETQYF.

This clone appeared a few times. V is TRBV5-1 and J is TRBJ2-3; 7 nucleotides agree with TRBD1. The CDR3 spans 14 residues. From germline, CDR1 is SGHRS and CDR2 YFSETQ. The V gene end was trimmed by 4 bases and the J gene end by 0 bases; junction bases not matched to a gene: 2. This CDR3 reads CASSPGQSTDTQYF. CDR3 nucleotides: TGCGCCAGCAGCCCGGGACAGAGCACAGATACGCAGTATTTT.

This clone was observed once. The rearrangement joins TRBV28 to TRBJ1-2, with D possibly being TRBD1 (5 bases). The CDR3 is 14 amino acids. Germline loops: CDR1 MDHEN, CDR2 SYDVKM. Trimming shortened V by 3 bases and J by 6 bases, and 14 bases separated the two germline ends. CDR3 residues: CASSFDSYQDGYTF. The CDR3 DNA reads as TGTGCCAGCAGTTTCGACAGTTACCAGGATGGCTACACCTTC.

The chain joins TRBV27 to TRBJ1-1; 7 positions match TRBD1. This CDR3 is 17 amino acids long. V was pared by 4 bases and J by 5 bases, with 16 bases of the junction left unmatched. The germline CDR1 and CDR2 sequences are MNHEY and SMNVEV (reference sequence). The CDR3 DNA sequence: TGTGCCAGCAGTTCGTGGGCTACAGGGGAGTCATGGACTGAAGCTTTCTTT. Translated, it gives CASSSWATGESWTEAFF.

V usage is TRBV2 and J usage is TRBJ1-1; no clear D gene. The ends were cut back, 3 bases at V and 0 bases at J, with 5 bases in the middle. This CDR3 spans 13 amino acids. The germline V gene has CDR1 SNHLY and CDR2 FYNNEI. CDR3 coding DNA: TGTGCCAGCAGTGACGGCGTGAACACTGAAGCTTTCTTT. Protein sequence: CASSDGVNTEAFF.

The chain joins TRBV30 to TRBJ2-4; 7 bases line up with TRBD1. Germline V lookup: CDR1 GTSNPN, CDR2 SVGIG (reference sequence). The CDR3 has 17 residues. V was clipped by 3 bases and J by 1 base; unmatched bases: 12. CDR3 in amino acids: CAWRPKGTGEAKNIQYF. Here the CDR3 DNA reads TGTGCCTGGAGACCCAAGGGAACAGGGGAGGCCAAAAACATTCAGTACTTC.

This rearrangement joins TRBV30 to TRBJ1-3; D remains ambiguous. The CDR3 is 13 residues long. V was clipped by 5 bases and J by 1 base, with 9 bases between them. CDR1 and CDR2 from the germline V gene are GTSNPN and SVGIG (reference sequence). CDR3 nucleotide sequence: TGTGCCTGGGCTCCCCTTTCTGGAAACACCATATATTTT. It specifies CAWAPLSGNTIYF.

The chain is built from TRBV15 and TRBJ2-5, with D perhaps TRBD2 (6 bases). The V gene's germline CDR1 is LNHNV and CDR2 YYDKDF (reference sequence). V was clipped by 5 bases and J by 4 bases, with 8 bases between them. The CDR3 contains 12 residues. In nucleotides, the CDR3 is TGTGCCACCAGCTGGGGAGGAGAGACCCAGTACTTC. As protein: CATSWGGETQYF.

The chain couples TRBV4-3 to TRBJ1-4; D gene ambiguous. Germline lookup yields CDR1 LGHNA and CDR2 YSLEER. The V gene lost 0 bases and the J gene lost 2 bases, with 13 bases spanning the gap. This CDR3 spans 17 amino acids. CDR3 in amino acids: CASSQDRLVTTNEKLFF. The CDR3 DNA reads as TGCGCCAGCAGCCAAGATCGGCTAGTGACGACTAATGAAAAACTGTTTTTT.